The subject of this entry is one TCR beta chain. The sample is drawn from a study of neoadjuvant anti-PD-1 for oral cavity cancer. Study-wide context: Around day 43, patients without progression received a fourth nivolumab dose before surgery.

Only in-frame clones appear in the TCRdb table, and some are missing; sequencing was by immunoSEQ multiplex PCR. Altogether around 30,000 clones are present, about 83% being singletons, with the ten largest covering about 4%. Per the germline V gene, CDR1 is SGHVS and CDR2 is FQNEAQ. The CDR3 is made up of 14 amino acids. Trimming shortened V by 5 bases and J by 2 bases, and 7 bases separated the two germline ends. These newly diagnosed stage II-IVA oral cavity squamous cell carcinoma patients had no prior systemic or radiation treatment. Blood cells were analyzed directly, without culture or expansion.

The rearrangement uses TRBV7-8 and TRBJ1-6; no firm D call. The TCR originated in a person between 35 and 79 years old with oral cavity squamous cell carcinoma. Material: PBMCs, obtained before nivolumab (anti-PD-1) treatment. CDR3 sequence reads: CASSLDPYNSPLHF. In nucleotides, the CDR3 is TGTGCCAGCAGCCTTGACCCCTATAATTCACCCCTCCACTTT.